Presented here are 5 T cell receptor beta chains from one specimen sequenced in a study of shared clonotypes between healthy human individuals. Sequencing was performed with immunoSEQ multiplex PCR; in TCRdb, only in-frame clones are kept and a portion is missing. Of over 1.5 million clones listed, about 98% are singletons. Sequencing used naive CD4+ T cells sorted from blood. Noted subset: CD45RA+ positively selected. All receptors come from a man aged 25 to 40 in good health.

The genes are TRBV6-1 and TRBJ2-7; D is perhaps TRBD1 (5 bases). The CDR3 loop spans 14 amino acids. CDR1 and CDR2 (germline): MNHNS, SASEGT. V dropped 5 bases and J dropped 0 bases, with 11 bases sitting between them. DNA for the CDR3: TGTGCCAGCAGTACACAGGAGAGCTCCTACGAGCAGTACTTC. Encoded protein: CASSTQESSYEQYF.

The chain links TRBV28 to TRBJ1-3, with D perhaps TRBD1 (5 bases). V lost 2 bases to trimming and J lost 5 bases, with 19 bases between them. CDR3 length equals 17 residues. The germline V gene has CDR1 MDHEN and CDR2 SYDVKM. In DNA form, the CDR3 reads TGTGCCAGCAGTTTACCCGAGGGGAGGGCTAATAGAAACACCATATATTTT. It encodes CASSLPEGRANRNTIYF.

This sequence joins TRBV14 and TRBJ2-1; D is uncertain. The CDR3 is 14 amino acids. From germline, CDR1 is SGHDN and CDR2 FVKESK. The V end was cut by 4 bases, the J end by 0 bases, with 7 bases between. CDR3 amino acids: CASSPHSSYNEQFF. For the CDR3, the DNA is TGTGCCAGCAGCCCCCATAGCTCCTACAATGAGCAGTTCTTC.

The chain employs TRBV2 and TRBJ2-7; D possibly corresponds to TRBD2 (6 bases). V was pared by 6 bases and J by 7 bases, with 22 bases between. From germline, CDR1 is SNHLY and CDR2 FYNNEI. This CDR3 has 15 amino acids. This CDR3 reads CASRVWGGTLREQYF. The CDR3 nucleotides read TGTGCCAGCAGGGTATGGGGCGGGACTCTACGGGAGCAGTACTTC.

This chain's CDR3 is CASSPPSGQGGAEQYF. The CDR3 nucleotides are TGTGCCAGCTCACCACCGTCGGGACAGGGGGGGGCCGAGCAGTACTTC. The V gene is TRBV18, the J gene TRBJ2-7; 11 bases match TRBD1. In germline, CDR1 is KGHSH, CDR2 LQKENI. With 0 bases clipped from V and 6 bases from J, the junction kept 7 bases outside the gene matches. The CDR3 runs to 16 residues.